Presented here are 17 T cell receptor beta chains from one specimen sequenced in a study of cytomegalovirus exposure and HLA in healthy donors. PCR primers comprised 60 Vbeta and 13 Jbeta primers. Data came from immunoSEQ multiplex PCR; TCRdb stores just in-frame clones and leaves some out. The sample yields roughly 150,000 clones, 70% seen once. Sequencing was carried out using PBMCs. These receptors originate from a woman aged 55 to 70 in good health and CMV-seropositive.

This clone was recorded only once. In DNA form, the CDR3 reads TGTGCCAGCAGCTTCGGGGGAGGTAGGGGCAATCAGCCCCAGCATTTT. This encodes CASSFGGGRGNQPQHF. The V gene is TRBV5-6, the J gene TRBJ1-5; D is perhaps TRBD1 (5 bases). CDR1 and CDR2 from the germline V gene are SGHDT and YYEEEE. Deletions cut 2 bases from V and 2 bases from J, with 14 bases between. There are 16 residues in the CDR3.

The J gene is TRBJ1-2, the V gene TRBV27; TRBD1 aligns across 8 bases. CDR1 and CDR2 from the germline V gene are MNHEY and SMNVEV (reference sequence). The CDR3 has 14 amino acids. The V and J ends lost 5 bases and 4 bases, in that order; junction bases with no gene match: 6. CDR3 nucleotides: TGTGCCAGCAGTCTACAGGGGGACGGCTATGGCTACACCTTC. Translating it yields CASSLQGDGYGYTF.

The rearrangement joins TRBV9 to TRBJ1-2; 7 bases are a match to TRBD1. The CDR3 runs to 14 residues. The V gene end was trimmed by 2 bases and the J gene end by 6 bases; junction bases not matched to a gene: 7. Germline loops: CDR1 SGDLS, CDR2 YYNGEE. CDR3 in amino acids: CASSVTEGANGYTF. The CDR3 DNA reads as TGTGCCAGCAGCGTCACCGAGGGGGCAAATGGCTACACCTTC.

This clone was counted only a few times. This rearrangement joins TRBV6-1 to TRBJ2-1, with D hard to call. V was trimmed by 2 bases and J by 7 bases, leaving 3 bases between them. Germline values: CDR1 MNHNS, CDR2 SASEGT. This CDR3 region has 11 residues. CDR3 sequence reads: CASSERNEQFF. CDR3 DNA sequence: TGTGCCAGCAGTGAACGGAATGAGCAGTTCTTC.

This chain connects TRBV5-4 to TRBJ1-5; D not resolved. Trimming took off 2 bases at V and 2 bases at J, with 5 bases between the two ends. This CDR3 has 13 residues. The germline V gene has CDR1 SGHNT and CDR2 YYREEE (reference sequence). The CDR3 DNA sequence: TGTGCCAGCAGCTTTAGTGGCAATCAGCCCCAGCATTTT. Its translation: CASSFSGNQPQHF.

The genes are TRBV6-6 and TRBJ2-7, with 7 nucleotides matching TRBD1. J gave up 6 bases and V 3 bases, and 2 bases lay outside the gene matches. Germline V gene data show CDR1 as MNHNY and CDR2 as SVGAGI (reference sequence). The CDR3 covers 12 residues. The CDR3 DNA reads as TGTGCCAGCAGTTATTCAGGGGGCGAGCAGTACTTC. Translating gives CASSYSGGEQYF.

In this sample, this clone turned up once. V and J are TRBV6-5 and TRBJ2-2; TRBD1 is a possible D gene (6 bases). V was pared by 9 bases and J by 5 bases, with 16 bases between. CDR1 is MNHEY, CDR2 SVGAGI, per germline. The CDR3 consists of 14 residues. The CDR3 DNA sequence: TGTGCCAGTTCCAGGGGAGCGGTAACCGGGGAGCTGTTTTTT. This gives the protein CASSRGAVTGELFF.

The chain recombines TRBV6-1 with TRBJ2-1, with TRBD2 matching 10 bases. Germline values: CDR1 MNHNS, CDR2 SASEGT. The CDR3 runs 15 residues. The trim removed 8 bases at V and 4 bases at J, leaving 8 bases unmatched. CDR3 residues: CASSLRTSGYNEQFF. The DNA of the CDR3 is TGTGCCAGCTCACTCAGGACTAGCGGATACAATGAGCAGTTCTTC.

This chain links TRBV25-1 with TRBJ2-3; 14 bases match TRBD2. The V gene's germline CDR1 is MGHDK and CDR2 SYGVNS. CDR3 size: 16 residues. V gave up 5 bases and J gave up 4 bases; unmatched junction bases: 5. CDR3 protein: CASSLRTSGRPDTQYF. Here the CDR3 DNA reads TGTGCCAGCAGTCTCCGGACTAGCGGGAGGCCAGATACGCAGTATTTT.

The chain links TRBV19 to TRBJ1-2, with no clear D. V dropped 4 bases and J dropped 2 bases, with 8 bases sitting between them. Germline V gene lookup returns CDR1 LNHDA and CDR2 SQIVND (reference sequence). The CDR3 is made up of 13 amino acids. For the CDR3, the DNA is TGTGCCAGTAGTAAGGAGCGGAACTATGGCTACACCTTC. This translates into CASSKERNYGYTF.

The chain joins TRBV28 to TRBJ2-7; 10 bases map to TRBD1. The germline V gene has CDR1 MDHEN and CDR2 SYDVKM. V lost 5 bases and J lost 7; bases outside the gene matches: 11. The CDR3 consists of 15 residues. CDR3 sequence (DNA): TGTGCCAGCAGTATCGCAGGACAGGGGGGGCCAGAGCAGTACTTC. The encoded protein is CASSIAGQGGPEQYF. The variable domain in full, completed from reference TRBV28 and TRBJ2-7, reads DVKVTQSSRYLVKRTGEKVFLECVQDMDHENMFWYRQDPGLGLRLIYFSYDVKMKEKGDIPEGYSVSREKKERFSLILESASTNQTSMYLCASSIAGQGGPEQYFGPGTRLTVT.

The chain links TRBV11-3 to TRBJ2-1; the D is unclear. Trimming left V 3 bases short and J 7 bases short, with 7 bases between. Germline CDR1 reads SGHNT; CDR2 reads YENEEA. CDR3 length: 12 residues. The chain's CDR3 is CASSFQRNEQFF. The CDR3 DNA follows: TGTGCCAGCAGCTTCCAACGGAATGAGCAGTTCTTC. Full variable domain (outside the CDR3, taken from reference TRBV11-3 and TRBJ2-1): EAGVVQSPRYKIIEKKQPVAFWCNPISGHNTLYWYLQNLGQGPELLIRYENEEAVDDSQLPKDRFSAERLKGVDSTLKIQPAELGDSAVYLCASSFQRNEQFFGPGTRLTVL.

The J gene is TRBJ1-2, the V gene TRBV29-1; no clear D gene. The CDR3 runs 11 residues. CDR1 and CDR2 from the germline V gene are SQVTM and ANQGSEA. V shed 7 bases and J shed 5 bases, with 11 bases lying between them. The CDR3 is CSAHEGYGYTF. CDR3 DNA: TGCAGCGCCCACGAGGGATATGGCTACACCTTC.

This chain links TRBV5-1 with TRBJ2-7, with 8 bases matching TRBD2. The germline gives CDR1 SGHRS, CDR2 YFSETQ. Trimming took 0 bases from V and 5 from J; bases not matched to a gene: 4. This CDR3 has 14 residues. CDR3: CASSLAREDDEQYF. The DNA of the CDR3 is TGCGCCAGCAGCTTGGCGCGGGAGGACGACGAGCAGTACTTC.

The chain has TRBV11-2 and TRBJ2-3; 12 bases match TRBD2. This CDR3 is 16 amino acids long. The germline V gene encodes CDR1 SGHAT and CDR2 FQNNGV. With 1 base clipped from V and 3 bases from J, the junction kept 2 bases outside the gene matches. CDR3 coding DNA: TGTGCCAGCAGCTTAGGACTAGCGGGAGCGACAGATACGCAGTATTTT. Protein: CASSLGLAGATDTQYF.

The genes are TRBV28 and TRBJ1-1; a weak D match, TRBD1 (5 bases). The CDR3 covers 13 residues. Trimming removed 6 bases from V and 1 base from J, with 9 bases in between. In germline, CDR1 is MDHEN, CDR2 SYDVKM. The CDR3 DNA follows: TGTGCCAGCAGGCGACAGCCGAACACTGAAGCTTTCTTT. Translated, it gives CASRRQPNTEAFF.

The CDR3, as DNA: TGTGCCAGCAATACACAGGGAACTGGAAAACTGTTTTTT. The encoded protein is CASNTQGTGKLFF. This sequence joins TRBV28 and TRBJ1-4; the D gene is possibly TRBD1 (6 bases). The CDR3 consists of 13 residues. Deletions cut 7 bases from V and 10 bases from J, with 16 bases between. CDR1 and CDR2 from the germline V gene are MDHEN and SYDVKM.